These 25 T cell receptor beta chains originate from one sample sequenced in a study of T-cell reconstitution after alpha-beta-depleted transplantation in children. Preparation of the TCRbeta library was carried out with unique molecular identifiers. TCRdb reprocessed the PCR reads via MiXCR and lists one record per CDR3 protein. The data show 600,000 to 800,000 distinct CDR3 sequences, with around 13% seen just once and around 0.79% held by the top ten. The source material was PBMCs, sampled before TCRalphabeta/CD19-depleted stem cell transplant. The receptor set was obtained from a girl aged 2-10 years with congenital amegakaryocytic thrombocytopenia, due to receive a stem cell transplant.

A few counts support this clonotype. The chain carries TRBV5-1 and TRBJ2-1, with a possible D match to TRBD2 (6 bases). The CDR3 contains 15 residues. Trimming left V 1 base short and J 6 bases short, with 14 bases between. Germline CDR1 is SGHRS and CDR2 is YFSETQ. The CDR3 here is CASSLSGGDPNEQFF. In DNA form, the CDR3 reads TGCGCCAGCAGCTTGTCTGGCGGGGACCCCAATGAGCAGTTCTTC.

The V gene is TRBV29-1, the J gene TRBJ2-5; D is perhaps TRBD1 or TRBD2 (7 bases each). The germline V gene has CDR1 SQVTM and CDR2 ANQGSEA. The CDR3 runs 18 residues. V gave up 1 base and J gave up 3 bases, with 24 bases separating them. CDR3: CSVEGGRGGGGMKETQYF. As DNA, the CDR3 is TGCAGCGTTGAAGGCGGTCGGGGAGGGGGCGGAATGAAAGAGACCCAGTACTTC. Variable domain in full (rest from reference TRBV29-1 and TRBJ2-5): SAVISQKPSRDICQRGTSLTIQCQVDSQVTMMFWYRQQPGQSLTLIATANQGSEATYESGFVIDKFPISRPNLTFSTLTVSNMSPEDSSIYLCSVEGGRGGGGMKETQYFGPGTRLLVL.

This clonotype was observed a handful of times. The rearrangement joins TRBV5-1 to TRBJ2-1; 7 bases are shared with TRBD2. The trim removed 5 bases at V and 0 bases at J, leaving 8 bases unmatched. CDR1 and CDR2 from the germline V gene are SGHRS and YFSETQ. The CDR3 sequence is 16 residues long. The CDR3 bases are TGCGCCAGCAGTTGGTCTAGCGGAGGCTCCTACAATGAGCAGTTCTTC. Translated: CASSWSSGGSYNEQFF.

The CDR3 reads CASSEVGDGGYTF. The CDR3 DNA reads as TGTGCCAGCAGTGAAGTGGGGGACGGTGGCTACACCTTC. The chain carries TRBV6-1 and TRBJ1-2, with D possibly matching TRBD1 (5 bases). The CDR3 contains 13 residues. V was pared by 1 base and J by 7 bases, with 10 bases between. The germline V gene encodes CDR1 MNHNS and CDR2 SASEGT.

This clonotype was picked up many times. CDR3: CASVPGLAGTDTQYF. In DNA form, the CDR3 reads TGCGCCAGCGTTCCGGGACTCGCCGGCACAGATACGCAGTATTTT. The chain is built from TRBV5-1 and TRBJ2-3, with a possible D match to TRBD2 (6 bases). Trimming stripped 7 bases from V and 1 base from J, with 16 bases between. Germline lookup yields CDR1 SGHRS and CDR2 YFSETQ. This CDR3 is 15 amino acids long.

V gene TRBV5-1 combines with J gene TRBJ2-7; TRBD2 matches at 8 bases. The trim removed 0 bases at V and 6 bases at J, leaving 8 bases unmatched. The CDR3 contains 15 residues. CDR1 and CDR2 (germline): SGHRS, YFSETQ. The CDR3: CASSLAAGTSSEQYF. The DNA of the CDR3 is TGCGCCAGCAGCTTGGCCGCGGGGACTAGTTCCGAGCAGTACTTC.

CDR3 protein: CASSSQGLAGNEQFF. CDR3 bases: TGTGCCAGCAGCTCCCAGGGACTAGCTGGCAATGAGCAGTTCTTC. This chain links TRBV7-3 with TRBJ2-1; TRBD2 matches at 9 bases. The ends lost 4 bases at V and 6 bases at J; junction bases unmatched: 7. The CDR3 length is 15 residues. In germline, CDR1 is SGHTA, CDR2 FQGTGA.

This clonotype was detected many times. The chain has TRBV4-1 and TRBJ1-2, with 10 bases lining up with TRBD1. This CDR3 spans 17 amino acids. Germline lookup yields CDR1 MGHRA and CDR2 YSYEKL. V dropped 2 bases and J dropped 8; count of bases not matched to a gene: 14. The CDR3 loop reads CASSQSFSGTGVEGYTF. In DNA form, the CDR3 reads TGCGCCAGCAGCCAATCCTTCTCCGGGACAGGGGTTGAAGGCTACACCTTC.

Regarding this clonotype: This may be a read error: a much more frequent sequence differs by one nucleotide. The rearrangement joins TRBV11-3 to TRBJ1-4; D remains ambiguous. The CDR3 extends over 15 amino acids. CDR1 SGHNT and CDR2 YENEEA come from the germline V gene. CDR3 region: CVSSLEAGTNEKLFF. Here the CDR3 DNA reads TGTGTCAGCAGCTTAGAAGCCGGCACTAATGAAAAACTGTTTTTT.

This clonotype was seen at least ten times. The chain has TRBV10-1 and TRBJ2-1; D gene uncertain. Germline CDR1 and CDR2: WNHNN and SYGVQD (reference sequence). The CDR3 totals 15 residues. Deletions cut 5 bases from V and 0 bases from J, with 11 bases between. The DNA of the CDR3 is TGCGCCAGCAGTTACGCAGACGGCTCCTACAATGAGCAGTTCTTC. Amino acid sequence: CASSYADGSYNEQFF.

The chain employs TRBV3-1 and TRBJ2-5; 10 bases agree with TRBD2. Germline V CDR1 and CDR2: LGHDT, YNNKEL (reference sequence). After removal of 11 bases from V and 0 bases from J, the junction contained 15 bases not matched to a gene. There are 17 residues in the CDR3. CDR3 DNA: TGTGCCTCCTGCCAAGGACTAGCGGACGGGTACCAAGAGACCCAGTACTTC. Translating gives CASCQGLADGYQETQYF.

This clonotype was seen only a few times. DNA of the CDR3: TGCAGCGTCCAACCGAGTTCCACAGATACGCAGTATTTT. Protein sequence: CSVQPSSTDTQYF. The chain recombines TRBV29-1 with TRBJ2-3, with D hard to call. Germline CDR1 and CDR2: SQVTM and ANQGSEA. V was cut by 6 bases and J by 2 bases, with 12 bases left in between. The length of the CDR3 is 13 residues.

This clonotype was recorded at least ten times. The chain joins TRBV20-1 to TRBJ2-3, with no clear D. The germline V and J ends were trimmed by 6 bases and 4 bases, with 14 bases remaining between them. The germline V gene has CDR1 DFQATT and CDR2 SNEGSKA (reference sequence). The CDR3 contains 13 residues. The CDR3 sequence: CSAPKDLSDTQYF. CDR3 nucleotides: TGCAGTGCCCCAAAAGATTTATCAGATACGCAGTATTTT.

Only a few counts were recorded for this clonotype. The CDR3 DNA sequence: TGTGCTAGTGGTGTGGAGGAAGAGCAGTACTTC. Residues: CASGVEEEQYF. This sequence joins TRBV12-5 and TRBJ2-7; D is possibly TRBD2 (5 bases). The CDR3 spans 11 residues. Germline values: CDR1 LGHNT, CDR2 FRNRAP. Trimming cost V 5 bases and J 7 bases, with 9 bases left between them.

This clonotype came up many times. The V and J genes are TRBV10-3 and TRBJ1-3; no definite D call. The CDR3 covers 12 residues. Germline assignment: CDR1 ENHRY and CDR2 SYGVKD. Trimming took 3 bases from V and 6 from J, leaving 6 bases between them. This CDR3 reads CAISDHENTIYF. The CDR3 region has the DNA TGTGCCATCAGTGACCACGAAAACACCATATATTTT.

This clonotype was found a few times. CDR3 in amino acids: CASRTGLAGGYEQYF. The CDR3 DNA reads TGTGCCAGCAGAACGGGGCTAGCGGGAGGCTACGAGCAGTACTTC. This chain uses TRBV12-3 or TRBV12-4 with TRBJ2-7; 11 bases fit TRBD2. V was pared by 6 bases and J by 3 bases, with 7 bases of the junction left unmatched. The CDR3 is made up of 15 amino acids.

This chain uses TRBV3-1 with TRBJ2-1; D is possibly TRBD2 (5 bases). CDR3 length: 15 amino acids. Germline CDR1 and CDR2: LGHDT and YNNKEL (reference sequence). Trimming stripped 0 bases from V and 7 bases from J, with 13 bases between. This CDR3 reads CASSQDSGSGNEQFF. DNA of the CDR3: TGTGCCAGCAGCCAAGATAGTGGCAGCGGTAATGAGCAGTTCTTC.

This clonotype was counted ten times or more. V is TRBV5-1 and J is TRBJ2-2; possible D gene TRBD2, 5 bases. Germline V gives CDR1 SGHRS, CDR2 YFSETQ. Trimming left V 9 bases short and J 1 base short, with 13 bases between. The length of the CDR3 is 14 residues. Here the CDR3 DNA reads TGCGCCACGGGAAGGGTGGAGAACACCGGGGAGCTGTTTTTT. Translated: CATGRVENTGELFF.

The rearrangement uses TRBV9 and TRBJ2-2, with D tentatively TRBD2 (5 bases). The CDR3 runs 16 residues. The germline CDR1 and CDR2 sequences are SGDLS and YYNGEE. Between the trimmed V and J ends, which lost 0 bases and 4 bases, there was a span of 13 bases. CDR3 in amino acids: CASSVEAGLSTGELFF. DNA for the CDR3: TGTGCCAGCAGCGTAGAGGCCGGACTTAGCACCGGGGAGCTGTTTTTT. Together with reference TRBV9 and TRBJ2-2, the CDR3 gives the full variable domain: DSGVTQTPKHLITATGQRVTLRCSPRSGDLSVYWYQQSLDQGLQFLIQYYNGEERAKGNILERFSAQQFPDLHSELNLSSLELGDSALYFCASSVEAGLSTGELFFGEGSRLTVL.

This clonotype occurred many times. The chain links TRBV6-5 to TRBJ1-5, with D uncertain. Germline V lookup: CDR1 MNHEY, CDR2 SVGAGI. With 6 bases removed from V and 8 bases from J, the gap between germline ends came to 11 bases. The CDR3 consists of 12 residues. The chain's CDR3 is CASRAPGEPQHF. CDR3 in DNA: TGTGCCAGCAGAGCCCCCGGGGAGCCCCAGCATTTT.

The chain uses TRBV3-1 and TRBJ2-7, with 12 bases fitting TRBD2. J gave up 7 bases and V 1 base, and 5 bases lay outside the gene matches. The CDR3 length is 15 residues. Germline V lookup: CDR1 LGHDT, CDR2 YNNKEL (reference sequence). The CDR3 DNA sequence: TGTGCCAGCAGCCAAGGGACTAGCGGGATTGGTGAGCAGTACTTC. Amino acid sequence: CASSQGTSGIGEQYF.

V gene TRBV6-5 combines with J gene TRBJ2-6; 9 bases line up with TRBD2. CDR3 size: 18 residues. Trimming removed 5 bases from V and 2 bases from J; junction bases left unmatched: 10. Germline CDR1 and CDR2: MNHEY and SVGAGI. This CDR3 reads CASSVLIAGVAGANVLTF. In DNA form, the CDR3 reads TGTGCCAGCAGTGTACTTATAGCGGGAGTCGCTGGGGCCAACGTCCTGACTTTC.

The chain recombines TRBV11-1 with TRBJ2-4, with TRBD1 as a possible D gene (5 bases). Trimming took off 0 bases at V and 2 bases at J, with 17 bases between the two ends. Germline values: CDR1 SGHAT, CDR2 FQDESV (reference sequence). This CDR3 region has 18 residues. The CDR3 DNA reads TGTGCCAGCAGCTTAGCGCACGGAACAGGTAGAACCAAAAACATTCAGTACTTC. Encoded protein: CASSLAHGTGRTKNIQYF.

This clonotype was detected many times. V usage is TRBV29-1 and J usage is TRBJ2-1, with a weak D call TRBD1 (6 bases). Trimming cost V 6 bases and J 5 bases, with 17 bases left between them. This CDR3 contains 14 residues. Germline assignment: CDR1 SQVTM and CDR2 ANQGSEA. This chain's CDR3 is CSVGGAEPHNEQFF. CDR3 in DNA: TGCAGCGTAGGGGGAGCGGAACCCCACAATGAGCAGTTCTTC.

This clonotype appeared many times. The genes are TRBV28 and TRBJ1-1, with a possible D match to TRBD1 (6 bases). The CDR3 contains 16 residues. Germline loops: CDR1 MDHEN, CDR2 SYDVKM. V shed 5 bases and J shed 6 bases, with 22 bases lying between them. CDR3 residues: CASSPTDSRYDAEAFF. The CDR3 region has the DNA TGTGCCAGCAGTCCAACGGACAGCAGGTATGACGCTGAAGCTTTCTTT. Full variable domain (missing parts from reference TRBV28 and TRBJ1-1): DVKVTQSSRYLVKRTGEKVFLECVQDMDHENMFWYRQDPGLGLRLIYFSYDVKMKEKGDIPEGYSVSREKKERFSLILESASTNQTSMYLCASSPTDSRYDAEAFFGQGTRLTVV.